This T cell receptor beta chain was documented in a study of T cells in Graves' hyperthyroidism and ophthalmopathy. This clonotype was counted many times. The antigen remains undetermined. Pregnant or lactating patients were excluded, as were those with uncontrolled infection or other autoimmune disease. The study, taken as a whole, reports: Most thyroid clonotypes expanded above 0.001 were also detected in blood.

The CDR3 regions of TCR beta were amplified from RNA transcripts. TCR CDR3 underwent first-round RT-PCR with the HTBI primer set. A single record per CDR3 protein comes from TCRdb applying MiXCR to the multiplex PCR reads. The data contain roughly 170,000 distinct CDR3 sequences, over 15% of them singletons. Germline V CDR1 and CDR2: SGDLS, YYNGEE. Trimming at V came to 4 bases and at J to 2 bases, leaving 12 bases not matched to a gene. CDR3 length equals 16 residues. Source material: blood. The chain links TRBV9 to TRBJ2-7, with TRBD1 matching 7 bases. The TCR originated in a woman in her 50s with Graves' hyperthyroidism. The CDR3 bases are TGTGCCAGCAGCCCTTCGGGACAGCGCTTAACCTACGAGCAGTACTTC. Translation gives CASSPSGQRLTYEQYF.